Listed here are 30 T cell receptor beta chains from one sample, sequenced in a study of CD8+ T cells in alopecia areata. Following extraction, RNA underwent reverse transcription to cDNA, which served as the sequencing template. Generated by immunoSEQ multiplex PCR, the TCRdb table keeps only in-frame clones and is missing some. There are some 190,000 clones in the sample; 45% to 75% occur only once, and about 0.65% lies in the top ten. Specified treatment: oral pan-JAK inhibitor, 5-10 mg twice daily. This specimen consisted of CD4+ T cells sorted from blood, obtained at week 4, from a patient treated with tofacitinib. These receptors all come from a human donor with alopecia areata.

CDR3 residues: CAWNSGELGQPQHF. The CDR3 region has the DNA TGTGCCTGGAACTCGGGAGAGTTGGGTCAGCCCCAGCATTTT. The chain is built from TRBV30 and TRBJ1-5; D unclear. V was trimmed by 4 bases and J by 6 bases, leaving 16 bases between them. The CDR3 is 14 amino acids. The germline gives CDR1 GTSNPN, CDR2 SVGIG (reference sequence).

The rearrangement uses TRBV28 and TRBJ2-6; 8 bases map to TRBD1. The germline V gene encodes CDR1 MDHEN and CDR2 SYDVKM. This CDR3 spans 15 amino acids. Trimming removed 6 bases from V and 2 bases from J; junction bases left unmatched: 3. The CDR3 coding sequence is TGTGCCAGCAGGAAGGGACAGGCTGGGGCCAACGTCCTGACTTTC. Its protein is CASRKGQAGANVLTF.

This clone was picked up a small number of times. The genes are TRBV5-1 and TRBJ2-7; D is undetermined. Germline CDR1 reads SGHRS; CDR2 reads YFSETQ. This CDR3 spans 14 amino acids. Trimming cost V 2 bases and J 2 bases, with 11 bases left between them. CDR3 bases: TGCGCCAGCAGCTTACAGCTCCCTCCCTACGAGCAGTACTTC. This gives the protein CASSLQLPPYEQYF.

The chain recombines TRBV29-1 with TRBJ1-1, with 7 positions matching TRBD1. Germline CDR1 and CDR2: SQVTM and ANQGSEA. This CDR3 has 13 amino acids. V lost 1 base, J lost 4 bases, and 3 bases stayed unmatched. This CDR3 is CSVEVAGGTEAFF. Here the CDR3 DNA reads TGCAGCGTTGAAGTGGCAGGGGGCACTGAAGCTTTCTTT.

This clone was seen more than once but under ten times. The rearrangement uses TRBV27 and TRBJ2-6; D unclear. The germline CDR1 and CDR2 sequences are MNHEY and SMNVEV (reference sequence). V shed 5 bases and J shed 1 base, with 15 bases lying between them. The CDR3 totals 17 residues. The CDR3, as DNA: TGTGCCAGCAGTCTTGAGGCTCTTCCTTCTGGGGCCAACGTCCTGACTTTC. Residues: CASSLEALPSGANVLTF.

The chain couples TRBV11-2 to TRBJ2-5; D is undetermined. The V end was cut by 3 bases, the J end by 5 bases, with 16 bases between. The CDR3 has 15 amino acids. Germline V gene lookup returns CDR1 SGHAT and CDR2 FQNNGV. The CDR3: CASSLKGFKVETQYF. CDR3 nucleotides: TGTGCCAGCAGCTTGAAAGGGTTTAAGGTGGAGACCCAGTACTTC.

This sequence joins TRBV5-6 and TRBJ2-3; possibly TRBD2 for D (7 bases). The CDR3 is 16 amino acids. Trimming removed 4 bases from V and 3 bases from J, with 18 bases in between. Germline V gives CDR1 SGHDT, CDR2 YYEEEE. The CDR3 DNA reads TGTGCCAGCAGCCCTATAGGGGGAGGGCCGACAGATACGCAGTATTTT. Translating gives CASSPIGGGPTDTQYF.

The chain carries TRBV21-1 and TRBJ2-3; TRBD1, the D gene given by the table, was not confirmed from the DNA. TRBV21-1 is assigned pseudogene status. The CDR3 contains 21 residues. As DNA, the CDR3 is TGTGCCAGCAGCAAAGTTGGACAGGGGGAATCGGGCCAGGGGAGCACAGATACGCAGTATTTT. This codes for CASSKVGQGESGQGSTDTQYF.

This rearrangement joins TRBV4-1 to TRBJ1-2; unclear D gene. The V end lost 1 base, the J end lost 7 bases, and 4 bases lay between the germline ends. The germline V gene encodes CDR1 MGHRA and CDR2 YSYEKL. This CDR3 is built from 11 residues. CDR3 bases: TGCGCCAGCAGCCAAGGGGCTGGCTACACCTTC. Its translation is CASSQGAGYTF.

This clone was observed a few times. The V gene is TRBV2, the J gene TRBJ2-7, with a weak D call TRBD2 (6 bases). Germline-derived CDR1 and CDR2 are SNHLY and FYNNEI. CDR3 length equals 14 residues. Trimming cost V 7 bases and J 4 bases, with 17 bases left between them. The CDR3 DNA sequence: TGTGCCAGCATTCCCCGGGGGAAGGAGTACGAGCAGTACTTC. This sequence encodes CASIPRGKEYEQYF.

This chain links TRBV29-1 with TRBJ1-5; D possibly corresponds to TRBD1 (5 bases). CDR1 and CDR2 (germline): SQVTM, ANQGSEA. The CDR3 sequence is 14 residues long. Trimming took 4 bases from V and 0 from J, leaving 10 bases between them. Written as DNA, the CDR3 is TGCAGCGTTGGGGACGCAAATAGCAATCAGCCCCAGCATTTT. Its protein product is CSVGDANSNQPQHF.

The chain has TRBV29-1 and TRBJ2-6; no firm D call. Germline loops: CDR1 SQVTM, CDR2 ANQGSEA. This CDR3 region has 14 residues. Deletions cut 2 bases from V and 1 base from J, with 6 bases between. CDR3 nucleotide sequence: TGCAGCGTTGAACGGATTTCTGGGGCCAACGTCCTGACTTTC. Amino acids: CSVERISGANVLTF.

The genes are TRBV4-1 and TRBJ2-4, with D unresolved. V was trimmed by 1 base and J by 5 bases, leaving 9 bases between them. In germline, CDR1 is MGHRA, CDR2 YSYEKL. The CDR3 covers 14 residues. Here the CDR3 reads CASSQVGPQNIQYF. The CDR3, as DNA: TGCGCCAGCAGCCAAGTTGGACCACAAAACATTCAGTACTTC.

A single count supports this clone. The rearrangement links TRBV5-6 to TRBJ1-2; possibly TRBD1 for D (5 bases). The V gene lost 4 bases and the J gene lost 7 bases, with 20 bases spanning the gap. This CDR3 comprises 15 residues. CDR1 and CDR2 from the germline V gene are SGHDT and YYEEEE. DNA of the CDR3: TGTGCCAGCAGCCGCCCGGGGACGGGGAGTACTGGCTACACCTTC. It codes for CASSRPGTGSTGYTF.

V usage is TRBV30 and J usage is TRBJ1-5; maybe TRBD1 (5 bases). Germline CDR1 reads GTSNPN; CDR2 reads SVGIG (reference sequence). The CDR3 spans 14 residues. V shed 3 bases and J shed 1 base, with 10 bases lying between them. The CDR3 sequence is CAWRQVGSNQPQHF. The CDR3 DNA reads as TGTGCCTGGAGACAGGTGGGGAGCAATCAGCCCCAGCATTTT.

CDR3 sequence (DNA): TGTGCCAGCGGAGGGCGTGCGGGGGAGACCCAGTACTTC. Protein sequence: CASGGRAGETQYF. This rearrangement joins TRBV6-5 to TRBJ2-5, with D tentatively TRBD2 (6 bases). The CDR3 consists of 13 residues. Germline CDR1 reads MNHEY; CDR2 reads SVGAGI. V dropped 8 bases and J dropped 5 bases, with 15 bases sitting between them.

This clone was detected only a few times. The chain combines TRBV6-6 with TRBJ2-6; D is unclear. Germline assignment: CDR1 MNHNY and CDR2 SVGAGI (reference sequence). The germline V and J ends were trimmed by 11 bases and 3 bases, with 5 bases remaining between them. The CDR3 has 11 amino acids. The CDR3 here is CAVNGANVLTF. In DNA, the CDR3 is TGTGCCGTCAATGGGGCCAACGTCCTGACTTTC.

In its sample, this clone was seen a few times. This chain links TRBV7-2 with TRBJ2-7; tentative D call: TRBD2 (6 bases). V was shortened by 5 bases and J by 0 bases, with 17 bases between the two germline ends. The V gene's germline CDR1 is SGHTA and CDR2 FQGNSA. The CDR3 has 16 residues. The CDR3 nucleotides are TGTGCCAGCAGCCCCACGTCTAGCGAATACTCCTACGAGCAGTACTTC. Translation: CASSPTSSEYSYEQYF. The entire variable domain, with the rest obtained from reference TRBV7-2 and TRBJ2-7, is as follows: GAGVSQSPSNKVTEKGKDVELRCDPISGHTALYWYRQSLGQGLEFLIYFQGNSAPDKSGLPSDRFSAERTGGSVSTLTIQRTQQEDSAVYLCASSPTSSEYSYEQYFGPGTRLTVT.

This clone was seen only a few times. The CDR3 nucleotides are TGTGCCAGCAGTTTTACGAACAGGGGCTACGAGCAGTACTTC. Its protein is CASSFTNRGYEQYF. The chain couples TRBV28 to TRBJ2-7, with 7 nucleotides matching TRBD1. The length of the CDR3 is 14 residues. The V gene's germline CDR1 is MDHEN and CDR2 SYDVKM. V was clipped by 3 bases and J by 3 bases; unmatched bases: 5.

V gene TRBV15 combines with J gene TRBJ1-2; possible D gene TRBD1, 6 bases. From germline, CDR1 is LNHNV and CDR2 YYDKDF (reference sequence). The CDR3 length is 15 residues. Trimming removed 2 bases at V and 7 bases at J, with 17 bases between. The chain's CDR3 is CATSRFPPGVFGYTF. The CDR3 nucleotides read TGTGCCACCAGCAGATTCCCACCAGGGGTATTTGGCTACACCTTC.

The rearrangement links TRBV29-1 to TRBJ2-2; either TRBD1 or TRBD2 may supply D (5 bases each). The CDR3 spans 18 residues. Trimming took off 3 bases at V and 4 bases at J, with 24 bases between the two ends. Looked up from germline, CDR1 is SQVTM and CDR2 is ANQGSEA. DNA for the CDR3: TGCAGCGTTGACCCTGGCCCGGGACGGCGACAGAGCACCGGGGAGCTGTTTTTT. Protein product: CSVDPGPGRRQSTGELFF.

The chain recombines TRBV6-1 with TRBJ2-7; the match to TRBD2 covers 7 bases. CDR1 and CDR2 from the germline V gene are MNHNS and SASEGT. The CDR3 extends over 15 amino acids. The V gene end was trimmed by 5 bases and the J gene end by 6 bases; junction bases not matched to a gene: 13. The CDR3 reads CASSRLAIRSAEQYF. CDR3 DNA sequence: TGTGCCAGCAGTCGACTAGCTATCCGTTCGGCCGAGCAGTACTTC.

In DNA, the CDR3 is TGTGCCAGCAGTTTACAGGGTCGGACTGAAGCTTTCTTT. Encoded protein: CASSLQGRTEAFF. The chain joins TRBV6-5 to TRBJ1-1, with D perhaps matching TRBD1 (6 bases). The germline CDR1 and CDR2 sequences are MNHEY and SVGAGI. The CDR3 covers 13 residues. Trimming pared 4 bases from V and 5 bases from J, leaving 11 bases between.

The gene calls are TRBV29-1 and TRBJ1-4, with a possible D match to TRBD1 (5 bases). The V end lost 3 bases, the J end lost 8 bases, and 16 bases lay between the germline ends. CDR3 length: 14 amino acids. Germline V lookup: CDR1 SQVTM, CDR2 ANQGSEA. The CDR3 bases are TGCAGCGTTGAGGGTCCGCCCGCAGGGGAAAAACTGTTTTTT. Its translation: CSVEGPPAGEKLFF.

The chain joins TRBV2 to TRBJ1-2, with 8 bases aligning to TRBD1. The CDR3 is 12 residues long. Trimming removed 6 bases from V and 7 bases from J; junction bases left unmatched: 4. Germline V CDR1 and CDR2: SNHLY, FYNNEI. The CDR3 nucleotides read TGTGCCAGCAGGCAGGGGGCAGGTGGCTACACCTTC. It translates to CASRQGAGGYTF.

This chain uses TRBV13 with TRBJ2-1; 9 bases are shared with TRBD2. Germline V gene sequence: CDR1 PRHDT, CDR2 FYEKMQ (reference sequence). The CDR3 is made up of 15 amino acids. V trimming: 1 base; J trimming: 9 bases; junction bases outside the gene matches: 7. The CDR3 spells CASSLVAGGVTEQFF. The CDR3 DNA follows: TGTGCCAGCAGCTTAGTCGCGGGAGGGGTGACTGAGCAGTTCTTC. The whole variable domain, remainder taken from reference TRBV13 and TRBJ2-1, is AAGVIQSPRHLIKEKRETATLKCYPIPRHDTVYWYQQGPGQDPQFLISFYEKMQSDKGSIPDRFSAQQFSDYHSELNMSSLELGDSALYFCASSLVAGGVTEQFFGPGTRLTVL.

Only a few counts were recorded for this clone. Germline is not matched at one junction end, which may reflect a read error. The chain employs TRBV7-7 and TRBJ1-1; no reliable D call. The V gene's germline CDR1 is SSHAT and CDR2 FNYEAQ (reference sequence). The CDR3 has 13 residues. CDR3 residues: CASSLQMNTEAFF. CDR3 sequence (DNA): TGTGCTAGCAGCTTACAGATGAACACTGAAGCTTTCTTT.

This clone was observed once. One junction end does not reproduce the germline sequence, and a read error may be involved. The chain recombines TRBV2 with TRBJ2-7; D tentatively reads TRBD1 or TRBD2 (5 bases each). This CDR3 spans 12 amino acids. The germline CDR1 and CDR2 sequences are SNHLY and FYNNEI. DNA for the CDR3: TGTGCCAGCAGTGTGCAGCCAGGGACGCGGGACTTC. Its translation is CASSVQPGTRDF.

This clone occurred a few times. The genes are TRBV27 and TRBJ2-7; D possibly corresponds to TRBD2 (6 bases). This CDR3 is built from 14 residues. The V gene's germline CDR1 is MNHEY and CDR2 SMNVEV (reference sequence). Trimming took off 6 bases at V and 4 bases at J, with 16 bases between the two ends. CDR3 region: CASRISGLRYEQYF. CDR3 DNA: TGTGCCAGCAGAATCTCGGGACTGCGGTACGAGCAGTACTTC.

The chain recombines TRBV7-6 with TRBJ2-3; no clear D gene. Germline lookup yields CDR1 SGHVS and CDR2 FNYEAQ. CDR3 length: 14 amino acids. Trimming removed 5 bases at V and 2 bases at J, with 11 bases between. The CDR3 nucleotides are TGTGCCAGCAGCCCTAGTCGGATCACAGATACGCAGTATTTT. Translation gives CASSPSRITDTQYF.